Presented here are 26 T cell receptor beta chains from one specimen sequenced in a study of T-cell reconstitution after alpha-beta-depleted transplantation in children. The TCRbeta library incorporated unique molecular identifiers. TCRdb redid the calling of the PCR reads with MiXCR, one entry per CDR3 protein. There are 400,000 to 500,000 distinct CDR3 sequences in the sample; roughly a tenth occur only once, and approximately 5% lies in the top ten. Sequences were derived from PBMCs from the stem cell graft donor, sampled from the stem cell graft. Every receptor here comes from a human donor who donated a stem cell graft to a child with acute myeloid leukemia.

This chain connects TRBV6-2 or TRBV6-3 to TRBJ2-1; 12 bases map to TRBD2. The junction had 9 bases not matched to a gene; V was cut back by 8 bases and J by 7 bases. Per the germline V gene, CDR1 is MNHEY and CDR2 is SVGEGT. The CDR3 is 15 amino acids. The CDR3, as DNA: TGTGCCAGCGAAGCGACTAGCGGGGGTTCAAATGAGCAGTTCTTC. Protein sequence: CASEATSGGSNEQFF.

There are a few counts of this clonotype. The CDR3 region is CASSIGGGNEQFF. CDR3 in DNA: TGTGCCAGTAGTATCGGCGGGGGTAATGAGCAGTTCTTC. The chain uses TRBV19 and TRBJ2-1, with TRBD2 matching over 7 bases. The CDR3 is made up of 13 amino acids. Germline V gene lookup returns CDR1 LNHDA and CDR2 SQIVND (reference sequence). Germline trimming cut 3 bases from V and 7 bases from J; bases unmatched to any gene: 3.

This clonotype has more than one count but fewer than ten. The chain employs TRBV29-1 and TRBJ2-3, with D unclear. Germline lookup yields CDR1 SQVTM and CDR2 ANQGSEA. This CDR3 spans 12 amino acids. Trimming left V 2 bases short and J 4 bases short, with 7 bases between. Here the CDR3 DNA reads TGCAGCGTTGAACATGAGGCAGATACGCAGTATTTT. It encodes CSVEHEADTQYF.

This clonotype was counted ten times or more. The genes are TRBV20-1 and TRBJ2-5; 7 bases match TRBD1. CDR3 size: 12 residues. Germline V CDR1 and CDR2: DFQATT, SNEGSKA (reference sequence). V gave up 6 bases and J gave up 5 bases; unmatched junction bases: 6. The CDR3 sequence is CSAPDRRETQYF. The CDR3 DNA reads TGCAGTGCCCCGGACAGGCGGGAGACCCAGTACTTC.

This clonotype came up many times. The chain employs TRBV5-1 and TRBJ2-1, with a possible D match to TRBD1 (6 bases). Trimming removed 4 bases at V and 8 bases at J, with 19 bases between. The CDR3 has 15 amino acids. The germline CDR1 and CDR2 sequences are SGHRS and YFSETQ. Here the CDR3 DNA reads TGCGCCAGCAGCCTGGAAGTCTACAGGGTCGATGAGCAGTTCTTC. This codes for CASSLEVYRVDEQFF.

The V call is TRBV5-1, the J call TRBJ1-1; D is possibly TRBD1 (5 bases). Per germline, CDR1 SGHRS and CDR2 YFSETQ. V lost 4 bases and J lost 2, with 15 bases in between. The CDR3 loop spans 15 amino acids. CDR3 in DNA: TGCGCCAGCAGCCCGCTCGGAGGGGTTAACACTGAAGCTTTCTTT. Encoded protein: CASSPLGGVNTEAFF. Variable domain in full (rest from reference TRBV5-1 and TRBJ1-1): KAGVTQTPRYLIKTRGQQVTLSCSPISGHRSVSWYQQTPGQGLQFLFEYFSETQRNKGNFPGRFSGRQFSNSRSEMNVSTLELGDSALYLCASSPLGGVNTEAFFGQGTRLTVV.

CDR3 in amino acids: CSVLRSLDTEAFF. DNA for the CDR3: TGCAGTGTATTAAGAAGTCTCGACACTGAAGCTTTCTTT. This chain links TRBV20-1 with TRBJ1-1; D is unresolved. The CDR3 is 13 amino acids. Trimming took off 7 bases at V and 3 bases at J, with 15 bases between the two ends. Germline V gene lookup returns CDR1 DFQATT and CDR2 SNEGSKA (reference sequence).

The CDR3: CSATYGQGNSKETQYF. The CDR3 DNA reads TGCAGTGCAACTTATGGACAGGGGAATTCCAAAGAGACCCAGTACTTC. The rearrangement uses TRBV20-1 and TRBJ2-5; 9 nucleotides line up with TRBD1. CDR3 size: 16 residues. The ends lost 6 bases at V and 3 bases at J; junction bases unmatched: 14. Germline lookup yields CDR1 DFQATT and CDR2 SNEGSKA (reference sequence).

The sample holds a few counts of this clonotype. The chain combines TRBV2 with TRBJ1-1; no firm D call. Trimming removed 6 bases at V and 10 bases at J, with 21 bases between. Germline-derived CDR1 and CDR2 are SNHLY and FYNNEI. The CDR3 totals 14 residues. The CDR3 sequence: CASSPPHVIFRAFF. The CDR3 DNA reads TGTGCCAGCAGCCCCCCGCACGTAATATTCCGAGCTTTCTTT.

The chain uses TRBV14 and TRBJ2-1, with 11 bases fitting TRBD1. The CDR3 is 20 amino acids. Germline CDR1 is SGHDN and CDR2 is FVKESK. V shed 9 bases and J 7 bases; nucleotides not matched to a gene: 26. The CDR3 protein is CARRLPWGANRDRGCNEQFF. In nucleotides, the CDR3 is TGTGCCAGACGACTCCCCTGGGGGGCGAACCGGGACAGGGGGTGTAATGAGCAGTTCTTC.

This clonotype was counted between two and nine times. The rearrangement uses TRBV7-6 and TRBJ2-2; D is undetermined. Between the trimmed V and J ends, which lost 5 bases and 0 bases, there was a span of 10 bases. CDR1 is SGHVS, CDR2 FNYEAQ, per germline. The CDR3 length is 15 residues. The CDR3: CASSLRSPNTGELFF. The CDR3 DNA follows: TGTGCCAGCAGCCTCAGGTCCCCGAACACCGGGGAGCTGTTTTTT.

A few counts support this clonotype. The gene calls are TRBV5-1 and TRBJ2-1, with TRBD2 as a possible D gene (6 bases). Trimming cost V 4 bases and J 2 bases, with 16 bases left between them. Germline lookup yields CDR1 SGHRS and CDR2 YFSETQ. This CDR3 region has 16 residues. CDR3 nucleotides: TGCGCCAGCAGCGGAGGCGGGACTGACCCCTACAATGAGCAGTTCTTC. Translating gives CASSGGGTDPYNEQFF. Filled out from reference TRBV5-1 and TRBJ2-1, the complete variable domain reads KAGVTQTPRYLIKTRGQQVTLSCSPISGHRSVSWYQQTPGQGLQFLFEYFSETQRNKGNFPGRFSGRQFSNSRSEMNVSTLELGDSALYLCASSGGGTDPYNEQFFGPGTRLTVL.

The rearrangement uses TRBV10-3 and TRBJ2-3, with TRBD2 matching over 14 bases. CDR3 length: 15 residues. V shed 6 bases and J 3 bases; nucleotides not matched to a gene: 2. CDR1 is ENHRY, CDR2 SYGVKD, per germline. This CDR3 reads CAIRGLAGETDTQYF. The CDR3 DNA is TGTGCCATCAGGGGACTAGCGGGAGAGACAGATACGCAGTATTTT.

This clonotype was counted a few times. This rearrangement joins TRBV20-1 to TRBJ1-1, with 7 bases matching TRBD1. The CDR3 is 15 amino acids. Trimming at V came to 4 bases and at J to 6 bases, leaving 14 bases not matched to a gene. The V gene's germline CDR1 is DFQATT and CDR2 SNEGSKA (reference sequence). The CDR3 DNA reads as TGCAGTGCTACCGGGTCAGGGGGGATCATGGCTGAAGCTTTCTTT. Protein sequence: CSATGSGGIMAEAFF.

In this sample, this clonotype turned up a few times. As DNA, the CDR3 is TGCAGTGCTAGAGATGTTCGCTATGAGCAGTTCTTC. This codes for CSARDVRYEQFF. The chain links TRBV20-1 to TRBJ2-1; D remains unclear. The ends were cut back, 0 bases at V and 8 bases at J, with 8 bases in the middle. In germline, CDR1 is DFQATT, CDR2 SNEGSKA (reference sequence). The CDR3 spans 12 residues.

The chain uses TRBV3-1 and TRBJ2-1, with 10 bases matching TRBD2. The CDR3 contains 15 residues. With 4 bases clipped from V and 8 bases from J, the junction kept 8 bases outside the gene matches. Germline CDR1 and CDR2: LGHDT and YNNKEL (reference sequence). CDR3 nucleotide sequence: TGTGCCAGCAGCCGCTCTAGCGGGAGTGCGGATGAGCAGTTCTTC. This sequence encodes CASSRSSGSADEQFF.

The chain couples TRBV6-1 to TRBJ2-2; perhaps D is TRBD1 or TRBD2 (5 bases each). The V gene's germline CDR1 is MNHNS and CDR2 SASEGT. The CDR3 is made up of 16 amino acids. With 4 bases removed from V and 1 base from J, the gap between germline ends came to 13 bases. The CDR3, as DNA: TGTGCCAGCAGTGGACACGGGGCTGAGAACACCGGGGAGCTGTTTTTT. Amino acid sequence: CASSGHGAENTGELFF.

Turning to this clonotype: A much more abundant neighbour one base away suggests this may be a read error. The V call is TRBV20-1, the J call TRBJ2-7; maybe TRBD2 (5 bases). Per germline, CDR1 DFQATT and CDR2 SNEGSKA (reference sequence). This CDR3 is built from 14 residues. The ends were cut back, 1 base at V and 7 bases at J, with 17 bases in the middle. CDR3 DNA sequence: TGCAGTGCTAGAGTTAGTCTAGCCAAGGTGGAGCAGTACTTC. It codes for CSARVSLAKVEQYF.

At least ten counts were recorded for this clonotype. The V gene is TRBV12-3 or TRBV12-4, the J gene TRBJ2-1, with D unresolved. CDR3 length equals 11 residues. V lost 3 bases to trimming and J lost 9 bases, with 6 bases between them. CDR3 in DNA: TGTGCCAGCAGTTTCTTGGGTGAGCAGTTCTTC. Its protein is CASSFLGEQFF.

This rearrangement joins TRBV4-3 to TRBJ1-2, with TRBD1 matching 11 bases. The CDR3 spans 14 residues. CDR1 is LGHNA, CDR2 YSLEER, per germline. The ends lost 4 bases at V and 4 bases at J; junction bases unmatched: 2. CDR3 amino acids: CASSRGQGGYGYTF. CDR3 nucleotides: TGCGCCAGCAGCCGGGGACAGGGGGGCTATGGCTACACCTTC.

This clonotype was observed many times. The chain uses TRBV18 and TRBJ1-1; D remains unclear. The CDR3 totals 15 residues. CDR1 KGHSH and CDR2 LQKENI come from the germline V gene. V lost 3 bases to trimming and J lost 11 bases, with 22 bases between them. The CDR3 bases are TGTGCCAGCTCACCCGAGAGGCTGGAATTCGAAACGGCTTTCTTT. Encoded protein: CASSPERLEFETAFF.

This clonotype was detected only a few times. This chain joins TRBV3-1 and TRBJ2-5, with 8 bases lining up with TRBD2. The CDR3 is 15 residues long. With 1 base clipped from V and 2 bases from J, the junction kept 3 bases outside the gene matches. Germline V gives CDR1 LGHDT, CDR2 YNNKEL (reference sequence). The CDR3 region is CASSQVAGGQETQYF. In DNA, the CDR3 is TGTGCCAGCAGCCAAGTGGCGGGGGGACAAGAGACCCAGTACTTC.

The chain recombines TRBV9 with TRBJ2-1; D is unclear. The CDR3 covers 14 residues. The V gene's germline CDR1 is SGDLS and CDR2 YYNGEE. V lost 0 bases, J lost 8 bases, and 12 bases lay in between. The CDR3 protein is CASSVGNRRDEQFF. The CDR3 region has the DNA TGTGCCAGCAGCGTAGGAAATAGAAGGGATGAGCAGTTCTTC.

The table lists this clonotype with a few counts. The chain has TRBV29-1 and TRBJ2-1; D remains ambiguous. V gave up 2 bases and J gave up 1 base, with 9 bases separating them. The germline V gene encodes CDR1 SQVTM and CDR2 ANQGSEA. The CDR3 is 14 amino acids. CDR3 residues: CSVEWEKSYNEQFF. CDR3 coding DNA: TGCAGCGTTGAATGGGAAAAGTCCTACAATGAGCAGTTCTTC.

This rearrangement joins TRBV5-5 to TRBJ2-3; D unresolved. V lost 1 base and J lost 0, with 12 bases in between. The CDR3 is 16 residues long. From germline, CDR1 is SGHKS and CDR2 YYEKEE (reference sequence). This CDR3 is CASSLRGRGSTDTQYF. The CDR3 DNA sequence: TGTGCCAGCAGCTTGCGAGGACGCGGAAGCACAGATACGCAGTATTTT.

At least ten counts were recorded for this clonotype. CDR3 protein: CASSLGPYYEQYF. The CDR3, as DNA: TGTGCCAGCAGCTTAGGCCCTTACTACGAGCAGTACTTC. The chain joins TRBV7-6 to TRBJ2-7, with no clear D. The CDR3 sequence is 13 residues long. Trimming removed 1 base at V and 3 bases at J, with 7 bases between. CDR1 is SGHVS, CDR2 FNYEAQ, per germline.